This T cell receptor beta chain stems from a study of CD8+CD57+ T cells in acquired aplastic anemia. Between the trimmed V and J ends, which lost 5 bases and 3 bases, there was a span of 12 bases. CDR1 is SGHRS, CDR2 YFSETQ, per germline. The CDR3 covers 13 residues. For CDR3 and TCR beta VDJ profiling, genomic DNA was the template used. One entry per CDR3 protein results from TCRdb running MiXCR on the reads. This sample has around 170,000 distinct CDR3 sequences, with approximately 48% found just once. CD8+CD57+ cell expansion had been shown by flow cytometry in patients chosen for sequencing. The gene calls are TRBV5-1 and TRBJ2-7; tentative D call: TRBD1 (5 bases). The specimen was sorted CD4+, CD8+, or CD8+CD57+ T cells (not recorded which) from PBMCs. This receptor was identified in a human donor with aplastic anemia. CDR3: CASSGQGNYEQYF. The CDR3 nucleotides are TGCGCCAGCAGTGGACAAGGGAACTACGAGCAGTACTTC.